This T cell receptor beta chain was captured in a study of cytomegalovirus exposure and HLA in healthy donors. Study at large: Early released data comprised 80 million to 100 million unique TCRs from HLA-typed donors. Broader study findings: Further analysis, carried out later, found HLA-associated TCR beta chains more clonally expanded than equally common other chains.

The germline gives CDR1 DFQATT, CDR2 SNEGSKA (reference sequence). The CDR3 sequence is 11 residues long. The V and J ends lost 3 bases and 12 bases respectively, with 14 bases between them. This clone was recorded once. Its antigen is not known. PCR involved 60 Vbeta and 13 Jbeta primers. Method: immunoSEQ multiplex PCR; TCRdb's copy keeps in-frame clones and lacks some. The sample yields about 250,000 clones, over 70% seen once. At the time of sampling, donors were nominally healthy, though unrecorded immune exposures were likely. The sequencing sample was made of PBMCs. This sequence was found in a girl aged 2 to 9 in good health and CMV-seronegative. The chain has TRBV20-1 and TRBJ1-2; D unclear. The CDR3 coding sequence is TGCAGTGCTAGGGAGAAGGCCTCTAACACCTTC. This gives the protein CSAREKASNTF.